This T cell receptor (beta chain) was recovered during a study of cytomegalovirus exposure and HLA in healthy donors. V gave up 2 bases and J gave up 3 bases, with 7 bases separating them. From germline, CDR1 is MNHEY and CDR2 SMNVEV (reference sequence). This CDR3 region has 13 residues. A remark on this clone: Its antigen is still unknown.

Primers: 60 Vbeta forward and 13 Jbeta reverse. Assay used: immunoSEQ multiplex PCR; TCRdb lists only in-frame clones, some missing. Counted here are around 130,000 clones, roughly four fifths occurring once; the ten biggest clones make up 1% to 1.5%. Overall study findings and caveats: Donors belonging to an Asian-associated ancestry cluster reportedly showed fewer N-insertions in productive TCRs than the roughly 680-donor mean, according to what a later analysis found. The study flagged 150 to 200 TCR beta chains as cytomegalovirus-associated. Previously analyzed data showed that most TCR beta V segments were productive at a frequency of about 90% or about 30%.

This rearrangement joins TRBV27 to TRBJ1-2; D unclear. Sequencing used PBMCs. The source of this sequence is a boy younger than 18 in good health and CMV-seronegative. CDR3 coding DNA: TGTGCCAGCAGTTTAGGGAGCTACTATGGCTACACCTTC. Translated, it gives CASSLGSYYGYTF.